This T cell receptor (beta chain) was identified in a study of T cells in Graves' hyperthyroidism and ophthalmopathy. Study-wide background: Any treatment followed the collection of peripheral blood at initial diagnosis. General observations from the study: Most clonotypes that expanded in the thyroid above 0.001 also showed up in blood.

Germline V gene data show CDR1 as SGDLS and CDR2 as YYNGEE. The V end lost 7 bases, the J end lost 1 base, and 17 bases lay between the germline ends. The CDR3 extends over 15 amino acids. It was RNA transcripts that yielded the amplified TCR beta CDR3 regions. The study used the HTBI primer set for a first-round RT-PCR of the TCR CDR3. TCRdb re-analysed the multiplex PCR reads in MiXCR, keeping a single row per CDR3 protein. The sample records about 180,000 distinct CDR3 sequences, just under 9.5% being singletons. The sample holds many counts of this clonotype. Antigen: not known. The chain is built from TRBV9 and TRBJ1-1; perhaps TRBD1 as D (5 bases). Specimen: blood. The sequence was collected from a woman younger than 30 with Graves' hyperthyroidism that later progressed to Graves' ophthalmopathy. The CDR3 sequence: CASGAGRGSNTEAFF. The CDR3 DNA is TGTGCCAGCGGTGCGGGGAGGGGATCGAACACTGAAGCTTTCTTT.